The 32 T cell receptor beta chains given below trace back to one sample, sequenced in a study of CD8+ T cells in alopecia areata. The pooled cutaneous lymph node cells were sorted using several markers (CD4, CD8alpha, NKG2D, NKG2ACE and others). Extracted RNA was reverse transcribed, and the resulting cDNA served as sequencing template. Some clones are missing from TCRdb's copy, which holds only in-frame ones; the method was immunoSEQ multiplex PCR. This sample has around 300,000 clones, each found more than once. What was sequenced was CD4+ T cells sorted from a lymph node. The receptor source for this set is a C3H/HeJ mouse with alopecia areata. MHC haplotype of the strain: H2-k.

With respect to this clone: Gene names are the mouse ones. The read is 4 residues too short to cover the CDR3 end, so that end is filled in from the germline J gene. The sample holds other DNA sequences that translate to the same CDR3. The chain combines TRBV19 with TRBJ2-7; a weak D match, TRBD1 (6 bases). Looked up from germline, CDR1 is FNHDT and CDR2 is SITEND (reference sequence). CDR3 length equals 13 residues. The CDR3 loop reads CASSIPRGYEQYF. The DNA read from the CDR3 is TGTGCCAGCAGTATACCAAGGGGGTAT. Combining the CDR3 with reference TRBV19 and TRBJ2-7 gives the whole variable domain GGIITQTPKFLIGQEGQKLTLKCQQNFNHDTMYWYRQDSGKGLRLIYYSITENDLQKGDLSEGYDASREKKSSFSLTVTSAQKNEMAVFLCASSIPRGYEQYFGPGTRLTVL.

This clone was counted a few times. Gene names denote mouse genes. Read data end 4 residues before the CDR3 end; the end is taken from the germline J gene. The chain carries TRBV13-1 and TRBJ1-1; 7 bases align to TRBD1. Germline lookup yields CDR1 NSHNY and CDR2 SYGAGN. The V and J ends lost 1 base and 4 bases, in that order; junction bases with no gene match: 4. The CDR3 extends over 14 amino acids. The CDR3 DNA, read in part, is TGTGCCAGCAGTGATCGACAGGGCGTCACA. Amino acids: CASSDRQGVT. The full CDR3 protein is CASSDRQGVTEVFF.

Regarding this clone: This clone may be a read error of a much larger clone one base away. Gene names are the mouse ones. The read gets to within 4 residues of the CDR3 end, and the germline J gene fills in the rest. The rearrangement joins TRBV4 to TRBJ1-2; TRBD1 might be the D (5 bases). This CDR3 spans 12 amino acids. The V and J ends lost 6 bases and 0 bases respectively, with 5 bases between them. Germline V gene data show CDR1 as LGHDT and CDR2 as YNNKQL (reference sequence). CDR3 DNA, as far as it was read: TGTGCCAGCAGGACAGCAAACTCC. It is translated as CASRTANS. The complete CDR3 sequence is CASRTANSDYTF.

On this clone itself: Gene labels here are mouse ones. The observed sequence ends 4 residues before the CDR3 terminus, with the missing tail filled in from the germline J gene. This specimen includes other DNA sequences encoding the same CDR3. The chain couples TRBV1 to TRBJ2-2; TRBD2 matches at 11 bases. This CDR3 is built from 16 residues. J gave up 0 bases and V 4 bases, and 1 base lay outside the gene matches. Germline CDR1 NSQYPW, CDR2 LRSPGD (reference sequence). CDR3 bases read: TGCACCTGCAGTGGGGGACTGGGGGCAAACACCGGG. Protein sequence: CTCSGGLGANTG. From start to end, the CDR3 is CTCSGGLGANTGQLYF.

This clone was seen a handful of times. Gene names are the mouse ones. The sample has other DNA sequences that encode this CDR3 too. CDR3 DNA (partial): TGTGCCAGCAGTGAAGGGACAGATGCT. This encodes CASSEGTDA. The entire CDR3 reads CASSEGTDAEQFF. The rearrangement joins TRBV13-3 to TRBJ2-1, with TRBD1 matching 7 bases. The CDR3 extends 4 residues past the end of the read, so its final part is completed from the germline J gene. Trimming took 2 bases from V and 5 from J; bases not matched to a gene: 1. Per the germline V gene, CDR1 is NNHDY and CDR2 is SYVADS. The length of the CDR3 is 13 residues.

Points on this clone: A much more abundant neighbour one base away suggests this may be a read error. Genes and germline come from the mouse. The CDR3 extends 4 residues past the end of the read, so its final part is completed from the germline J gene. This same CDR3 is encoded by further DNA sequences in the sample. This chain uses TRBV13-1 with TRBJ1-2; 7 nucleotides agree with TRBD1. Trimming cost V 4 bases and J 0 bases; bases outside gene matches: 3. CDR3 length equals 14 residues. Germline lookup yields CDR1 NSHNY and CDR2 SYGAGN. The CDR3 loop is CASSPQGPNSDYTF. The CDR3 DNA, read in part, is TGTGCCAGCAGTCCACAGGGGCCAAACTCC.

In this sample, this clone turned up a few times. This may be a read error: a much more frequent sequence differs by one nucleotide. The gene names here belong to mouse. The read gets to within 4 residues of the CDR3 end, and the germline J gene fills in the rest. The chain employs TRBV13-3 and TRBJ2-3; D remains unclear. The CDR3 loop spans 13 amino acids. Germline CDR1 reads NNHDY; CDR2 reads SYVADS. V lost 5 bases and J 0 bases, leaving 7 bases between the germline ends. The sequenced part of the CDR3 DNA is TGTGCCAGCAGGGAGACTAGTGCAGAA. Its translation: CASRETSAE. The full CDR3 sequence reads CASRETSAETLYF.

In its sample, this clone was seen a few times. The genes and germline here are from mouse. From the germline J gene comes the end of the CDR3, since the read stops 4 residues before it. V is TRBV5 and J is TRBJ2-5; possibly TRBD2 for D (5 bases). The CDR3 length is 16 residues. From germline, CDR1 is LGHNA and CDR2 YNLKQL (reference sequence). V lost 0 bases to trimming and J lost 0 bases, with 10 bases between them. The CDR3 protein is CASSQEAGLNQDTQYF. The CDR3 DNA, read in part, is TGTGCCAGCAGCCAAGAGGCTGGGCTTAACCAAGAC.

This clone came up a few times. Mouse gene names and germline throughout. The CDR3 is cut off 4 residues early in the read; its end comes from the germline J gene. The V and J genes are TRBV13-2 and TRBJ2-3; 11 nucleotides line up with TRBD2. Germline-derived CDR1 and CDR2 are NNHNN and SYGAGS (reference sequence). This CDR3 is 14 amino acids long. The CDR3 DNA, read in part, is TGTGCCAGCGGTGAGACTGGGGGGGTAGAA. Its protein product is CASGETGGVE. In full, the CDR3 reads CASGETGGVETLYF.

For this clone: Germline and genes here are mouse. The read ends 4 residues early relative to the CDR3; the germline J gene fills the gap. V is TRBV1 and J is TRBJ2-3; 9 bases align to TRBD2. The germline V gene encodes CDR1 NSQYPW and CDR2 LRSPGD (reference sequence). The length of the CDR3 is 17 residues. After removal of 1 base from V and 0 bases from J, the junction contained 5 bases not matched to a gene. The CDR3 is CTCSAVTGGSSAETLYF. The DNA read from the CDR3 is TGCACCTGCAGTGCAGTTACTGGGGGGTCTAGTGCAGAA. Full variable domain (remainder filled in from reference TRBV1 and TRBJ2-3): VTLLEQNPRWRLVPRGQAVNLRCILKNSQYPWMSWYQQDLQKQLQWLFTLRSPGDKEVKSLPGADYLATRVTDTELRLQVANMSQGRTLYCTCSAVTGGSSAETLYFGSGTRLTVL.

The table lists this clone with a few counts. Gene names follow the mouse nomenclature. The sequenced fragment ends 3 residues before the CDR3 boundary, so the rest is inferred from the germline J gene. The chain is built from TRBV13-3 and TRBJ1-6; D may be TRBD1 (5 bases). TRBJ1-6 carries the ORF label, with uncertain function. V was clipped by 4 bases and J by 7 bases, with 6 bases between them. Germline assignment: CDR1 NNHDY and CDR2 SYVADS. The CDR3 consists of 12 residues. CDR3 DNA, as far as it was read: TGTGCCAGCAGTCCAGGGAATTCGCCC. This gives the protein CASSPGNSP. The complete CDR3 sequence is CASSPGNSPLYF.

The sample holds a few counts of this clone. The genes and germline here are from mouse. The DNA ends 4 residues before the CDR3 does, and the rest of the CDR3 is filled in from the germline J gene. In the same sample, other DNA sequences code for this CDR3. V gene TRBV19 combines with J gene TRBJ1-1; D might be TRBD1 (5 bases). This CDR3 region has 13 residues. V was trimmed by 4 bases and J by 0 bases, leaving 7 bases between them. Germline CDR1 reads FNHDT; CDR2 reads SITEND (reference sequence). The CDR3 bases that were read are TGTGCCAGCAGTGACAGTGCAAACACA. Its translation: CASSDSANT. The full-length CDR3 reads as CASSDSANTEVFF.

About this clone: The genes are named according to mouse. Coverage ceases 4 residues before the CDR3 finishes, and the germline J gene fills in the end. This rearrangement joins TRBV13-3 to TRBJ2-3, with D tentatively TRBD1 (6 bases). Trimming removed 6 bases from V and 1 base from J, with 12 bases in between. Looked up from germline, CDR1 is NNHDY and CDR2 is SYVADS. CDR3 size: 14 residues. CDR3 in amino acids: CASTPTGRAETLYF. The DNA read from the CDR3 is TGTGCCAGCACCCCCACAGGGCGTGCAGAA.

This clone came up a few times. Gene names and germline match the mouse. The read is 4 residues too short to cover the CDR3 end, so that end is filled in from the germline J gene. The V call is TRBV13-1, the J call TRBJ2-1; TRBD2 matches at 14 bases. The CDR3 totals 17 residues. V was clipped by 3 bases and J by 3 bases; unmatched bases: 5. Germline V gene sequence: CDR1 NSHNY, CDR2 SYGAGN. Incomplete CDR3 DNA: TGTGCCAGCAGTGCAGGGACTGGGGGGGCAATCTATGCT. Translating gives CASSAGTGGAIYA. In full, the CDR3 reads CASSAGTGGAIYAEQFF.

Remarks on this clone: The gene names given are mouse names. Read data end 4 residues before the CDR3 end; the end is taken from the germline J gene. The V call is TRBV1, the J call TRBJ2-7; TRBD1 matches at 12 bases. The V gene end was trimmed by 4 bases and the J gene end by 1 base; junction bases not matched to a gene: 2. Germline V CDR1 and CDR2: NSQYPW, LRSPGD (reference sequence). This CDR3 contains 15 residues. The CDR3 loop reads CTCSGDRGLSYEQYF. The part of the CDR3 DNA that was read is TGCACCTGCAGTGGGGACAGGGGGCTTTCCTAT.

This clone came up a few times. Gene names are the mouse ones. The CDR3 end falls 4 residues outside the read, so it is completed with the germline J gene. The genes are TRBV17 and TRBJ1-1; 12 bases fit TRBD1. CDR1 is MNHDT and CDR2 is YYDKIL in the germline V gene. J lost 4 bases, V lost 6 bases, and 9 bases had no gene match. The CDR3 has 16 residues. CDR3 region: CASRPSGQGAGTEVFF. The CDR3 DNA, read in part, is TGTGCTAGCAGACCCTCGGGACAGGGGGCAGGCACA.

The sample holds a few counts of this clone. Gene names refer to mouse genes. CDR3 sequence: CASSPGQGTQDTQYF. The CDR3 bases that were read are TGTGCCAGCAGTCCGGGACAGGGGACCCAAGAC. This chain connects TRBV14 to TRBJ2-5; TRBD1 aligns across 10 bases. The read terminates 4 residues ahead of where the CDR3 ends, so the germline J gene completes it. Germline lookup yields CDR1 SGHDT and CDR2 FRDEAV. V shed 4 bases and J 2 bases; nucleotides not matched to a gene: 4. The CDR3 extends over 15 amino acids.

This clone was found a few times. Mouse germline and gene names are used. Read sequence stops 4 residues before the CDR3 end, and the germline J gene provides the missing end. The chain uses TRBV13-1 and TRBJ2-3; 10 positions match TRBD2. The CDR3 totals 16 residues. Germline CDR1 reads NSHNY; CDR2 reads SYGAGN. The CDR3 spells CASSELDWGAEETLYF. The DNA read from the CDR3 is TGTGCCAGCAGTGAGCTTGACTGGGGGGCCGAAGAA.

This clone was seen only a few times. Gene names refer to mouse genes. The read ends 3 residues early relative to the CDR3; the germline J gene fills the gap. V and J are TRBV13-2 and TRBJ1-6; the D gene is possibly TRBD1 (5 bases). TRBJ1-6 carries the ORF label, with uncertain function. V was clipped by 0 bases and J by 0 bases, with 7 bases between them. Germline values: CDR1 NNHNN, CDR2 SYGAGS (reference sequence). The CDR3 length is 16 residues. The sequenced CDR3 bases are TGTGCCAGCGGTGATGGGGGGGGTTCCTATAATTCGCCC. Translation: CASGDGGGSYNSP. The CDR3 in its entirety is CASGDGGGSYNSPLYF.

In its sample, this clone was seen a few times. The gene symbols are mouse symbols. The read halts 4 residues ahead of the CDR3 end, with the missing end drawn from the germline J gene. The chain recombines TRBV1 with TRBJ1-2, with TRBD1 as a possible D gene (5 bases). Germline V lookup: CDR1 NSQYPW, CDR2 LRSPGD (reference sequence). The CDR3 is 13 residues long. The CDR3 bases that were read are TGCACCTGCAGTGCAGTCAGGGATACC. Amino acids: CTCSAVRDT. In full, the CDR3 reads CTCSAVRDTDYTF.

At least ten counts were recorded for this clone. Gene names and germline refer to mouse. The CDR3 goes on 4 residues after the read ends, and that part is filled in from the germline J gene. The sample has other DNA sequences that encode this CDR3 too. This sequence joins TRBV17 and TRBJ2-3, with 10 bases aligning to TRBD2. This CDR3 comprises 14 residues. Germline CDR1 is MNHDT and CDR2 is YYDKIL. Partial CDR3 DNA: TGTGCTAGCAGTAGACTGGGGGGGCGAGAA. Its translation is CASSRLGGRE. The complete CDR3 sequence is CASSRLGGRETLYF.

With respect to this clone: Gene names and germline match the mouse. Read sequence stops 4 residues before the CDR3 end, and the germline J gene provides the missing end. This sample also contains other DNA sequences that code for the same CDR3. The chain couples TRBV5 to TRBJ2-3; 8 nucleotides match TRBD1. Germline V gene lookup returns CDR1 LGHNA and CDR2 YNLKQL (reference sequence). V lost 2 bases, J lost 3 bases, and 1 base stayed unmatched. CDR3 length equals 14 residues. The CDR3 bases that were read are TGTGCCAGCAGCCAACAGGGGGCGGCAGAA. Protein sequence: CASSQQGAAE. The whole CDR3 reads CASSQQGAAETLYF.

This clone was seen a few times. Gene labels here are mouse ones. Read sequence stops 4 residues before the CDR3 end, and the germline J gene provides the missing end. V and J are TRBV19 and TRBJ1-2; 9 nucleotides line up with TRBD1. Germline V CDR1 and CDR2: FNHDT, SITEND (reference sequence). The CDR3 runs to 14 residues. The V segment lost 6 bases and the J segment 3 bases; nucleotides outside the gene matches: 6. CDR3 DNA (partial): TGTGCCAGCACCCCGACAGGGGGGGACTCC. The encoded protein is CASTPTGGDS. The full CDR3 protein is CASTPTGGDSDYTF.

Points on this clone: The germline and genes are mouse ones. The DNA read from the CDR3 is TGCACCTGCAGTGTGGGACAGGGAGACACA. Encoded protein: CTCSVGQGDT. The full CDR3 reads CTCSVGQGDTEVFF. The rearrangement uses TRBV1 and TRBJ1-1; 9 bases agree with TRBD1. The read stops 4 residues short of the end of the CDR3; the missing end is completed from the germline J gene. The CDR3 is 14 residues long. The V segment lost 4 bases and the J segment 3 bases; nucleotides outside the gene matches: 3. Germline CDR1 and CDR2: NSQYPW and LRSPGD (reference sequence). Based on the CDR3 plus reference TRBV1 and TRBJ1-1, the full variable domain is VTLLEQNPRWRLVPRGQAVNLRCILKNSQYPWMSWYQQDLQKQLQWLFTLRSPGDKEVKSLPGADYLATRVTDTELRLQVANMSQGRTLYCTCSVGQGDTEVFFGKGTRLTVV.

Comments on this clone: Gene names and germline match the mouse. This CDR3 is CASRDRAGTGQLYF. Partial CDR3 DNA: TGTGCCAGCAGAGACAGGGCGGGCACCGGG. The chain employs TRBV13-1 and TRBJ2-2; TRBD1 aligns across 7 bases. The read falls 4 residues short of the CDR3 end, and the missing part is taken from the germline J gene. V was clipped by 5 bases and J by 4 bases; unmatched bases: 5. The CDR3 length is 14 residues. Germline CDR1 reads NSHNY; CDR2 reads SYGAGN.

A few counts support this clone. Germline and genes here are mouse. The DNA ends 3 residues before the CDR3 does, and the rest of the CDR3 is filled in from the germline J gene. The chain recombines TRBV5 with TRBJ1-6, with 7 nucleotides matching TRBD1. TRBJ1-6 is assigned to the ORF class and has an uncertain function. The CDR3 extends over 16 amino acids. The J segment lost 3 bases and the V segment lost 4 bases, leaving 6 bases of the junction unmatched. Per germline, CDR1 LGHNA and CDR2 YNLKQL (reference sequence). The sequenced CDR3 bases are TGTGCCAGCAGCCCCCACAGGGGCGACTATAATTCGCCC. This sequence encodes CASSPHRGDYNSP. The whole CDR3 sequence reads CASSPHRGDYNSPLYF.

On this clone itself: Gene names and germline match the mouse. The observed sequence ends 4 residues before the CDR3 terminus, with the missing tail filled in from the germline J gene. The chain is built from TRBV5 and TRBJ2-4; D is perhaps TRBD1 (6 bases). The CDR3 totals 14 residues. Germline V gene sequence: CDR1 LGHNA, CDR2 YNLKQL (reference sequence). The CDR3 is CASSQEGTKNTLYF. Partial CDR3 DNA: TGTGCCAGCAGCCAAGAGGGGACAAAAAAC.

Concerning this clone itself: A much larger clone lies one base from this, so it may be a read error. Germline and genes: mouse. The read ends 4 residues before the CDR3 terminus; that terminus is restored from the germline J gene. This chain connects TRBV14 to TRBJ1-1; TRBD1 aligns across 7 bases. The CDR3 runs 13 residues. J lost 1 base, V lost 5 bases, and 2 bases had no gene match. Germline V lookup: CDR1 SGHDT, CDR2 FRDEAV. The covered CDR3 bases are TGTGCCAGCAGACGGGACAGAAACACA. It codes for CASRRDRNT. Given in full, the CDR3 is CASRRDRNTEVFF.

This clone was detected only a few times. Gene names and germline refer to mouse. With the read ending 4 residues before the CDR3 end, the germline J gene is used to fill in that end. The chain combines TRBV13-3 with TRBJ2-7; D possibly corresponds to TRBD1 (6 bases). CDR1 is NNHDY, CDR2 SYVADS, per germline. This CDR3 region has 12 residues. The CDR3 loop reads CASSSGTNEQYF. The sequenced part of the CDR3 DNA is TGTGCCAGCAGTTCCGGGACAAAT.

This clone has only a few counts. All gene names here are mouse names. The CDR3 end lies 4 residues beyond the end of the read and is filled in from the germline J gene. V gene TRBV31 combines with J gene TRBJ2-2, with a weak D call TRBD1 (5 bases). Trimming pared 1 base from V and 3 bases from J, leaving 18 bases between. Germline V lookup: CDR1 GKSSPN, CDR2 SITVG. CDR3 length: 17 residues. CDR3 DNA (partial): TGTGCCTGGAGTCCCTATTCAGGGTTAAGGGACACCGGG. As protein: CAWSPYSGLRDTG. The full CDR3 protein reads CAWSPYSGLRDTGQLYF.

With respect to this clone: Any gene name here is a mouse gene name. Read data end 4 residues before the CDR3 end; the end is taken from the germline J gene. This chain connects TRBV13-3 to TRBJ2-3, with 10 bases aligning to TRBD1. From germline, CDR1 is NNHDY and CDR2 SYVADS. Trimming removed 6 bases from V and 0 bases from J; junction bases left unmatched: 4. The length of the CDR3 is 15 residues. The CDR3 sequence: CASIRDRGSAETLYF. The DNA read from the CDR3 is TGTGCCAGCATCCGGGACAGGGGCAGTGCAGAA.

In the case of this clone: These gene names are mouse names. The read terminates 3 residues ahead of where the CDR3 ends, so the germline J gene completes it. The chain recombines TRBV19 with TRBJ1-6; D remains unclear. TRBJ1-6 counts as an open reading frame of uncertain function. CDR3 length: 15 residues. Germline loops: CDR1 FNHDT, CDR2 SITEND (reference sequence). V lost 0 bases, J lost 3 bases, and 7 bases lay in between. This CDR3 reads CASSIAHNYNSPLYF. Incomplete CDR3 DNA: TGTGCCAGCAGTATAGCTCACAACTATAATTCGCCC.